This TCR beta chain derives from a study of T cells in Graves' hyperthyroidism and ophthalmopathy (dated by TCRdb to about 2019). As for the study more broadly: Peripheral blood was collected at initial diagnosis, before any treatment. Following sampling, methimazole starting at 30 mg daily was given to hyperthyroidism patients, and high-dose intravenous methylprednisolone was given to ophthalmopathy patients. The paper reports TCR Vbeta CDR3 sequencing of approximately 140 peripheral blood samples: around 45 ophthalmopathy, under 85 hyperthyroidism and approximately 17 progressor patients. The study also compared thyroid tissue and blood T-cell repertoires from roughly six Graves' hyperthyroidism patients. For training and testing, the 100 or so patients in the discovery cohort were randomly divided in a 7:3 ratio. TCR V-J signatures able to tell the groups apart were searched for in a discovery cohort of 100 or so patients, of whom 40 to 45 had Graves' ophthalmopathy and around 57 had stable Graves' hyperthyroidism. Prospective prediction of ophthalmopathy was tested in an independent validation cohort consisting of 18 hyperthyroidism patients and approximately 16 patients who later progressed to ophthalmopathy. Results the study describes overall, beyond this receptor: In validation, the model predicted progression to ophthalmopathy a median of roughly 6.5 months before onset, with over 55% sensitivity and about 72% specificity. Blood samples also contained most of the expanded thyroid clonotypes (frequency above 0.001), which suggests that blood repertoires may reflect thyroid immune responses. A model built on a 13 V-J signature distinguished ophthalmopathy from stable hyperthyroidism, reaching about 88% sensitivity and about 81% specificity in cross-validation and 80%/75% in testing. No statistical method was used to fix the sample size in advance, and group allocation was not hidden from the investigators.

In this sample, this clonotype turned up many times. It lacks a known antigen. Base qualities are not at hand, and no much larger clone is one base apart. Measured from the cysteine to the phenylalanine, the CDR3 is 14 residues long. Only CDR3 DNA is held: 42 bases, read in frame from base 1. Unmatched junction bases come to 3, with V trimmed by 1 base and J by 4 bases. For CDR1 and CDR2, the germline V gene lists SGHTA and FQGNSA. TCR beta CDR3 regions were amplified from RNA transcripts. The TCR CDR3 was subjected to a first round of RT-PCR using the HTBI primer set and the Qiagen OneStep RT-PCR kit. A second multiplex PCR round built the libraries, followed by size selection and purification. The libraries were sequenced on an Illumina HiSeq2000 using paired-end 100 bp reads. From the authors' description of their analysis: SOAPnuke was used to process the raw data, removing reads that contained adapters or uncalled bases, had a mean Phred below 15, or lacked an exact match to the constant primer or identifier. COPE v1.2.5 was used to merge the high-quality paired reads, and each unique nucleotide sequence was defined as a clonotype. MiTCR v1.1 was used to align clonotypes to the IMGT TRBV, TRBD and TRBJ reference segments. Analysis was restricted to V-J combinations with a frequency above 0.0001, which covered roughly 99% of repertoires. The TCS score was defined as F50 (clonal expansion) divided by E x V (chaos), with BLOSUM62-based TCRdist calculated between CDR3 peptides within each V-J. Welch's t-statistics and random forest reduced approximately 520 V-J features to 13, which were used in a naive Bayes classifier (R e1071). TCRdb applied fastp at Q25 and MiXCR to the public reads, then kept only in-frame beta chains. Each CDR3 protein appears once, grouped with its most common genes and DNA. The V and J calls come from TCRdb's annotation, not from the publication. This sample has about 580,000 distinct CDR3 sequences in its table, and approximately 14% of those were observed once. The ten largest make up 5.8% of the sample.

Hyperthyroidism patients were newly diagnosed, with disease duration under 2 months, and aged 18 to 65 years. Exclusion was applied to patients with uncontrolled infections, other autoimmune diseases, pregnancy or lactation. Diagnoses were established on the basis of clinical symptoms, serum thyroxine and TRAb, thyroid ultrasound, and orbital computed tomography. For progressor patients, blood was drawn at the first diagnosis of hyperthyroidism, before any ophthalmopathy symptoms had appeared. PBMCs were separated from under 12 ml of fresh peripheral blood using Ficoll-Paque density gradient centrifugation. Patients classed as progressors first received a Graves' hyperthyroidism diagnosis and then went on to develop ophthalmopathy during follow-up. Trizol reagent was used to extract total RNA, and RNA quality was then checked on an Agilent 2100 Bioanalyzer.

The sequencing input was blood. This sequence was found in a woman in her 30s with Graves' hyperthyroidism that later progressed to Graves' ophthalmopathy. The chain employs TRBV7-2 and TRBJ1-1, and TRBD1 matches 7 of the central bases. The DNA sequence reads TGTGCCAGCAGCTTAGTGCCAGGGGGCACTGAAGCTTTCTTT. The translation is CASSLVPGGTEAFF.